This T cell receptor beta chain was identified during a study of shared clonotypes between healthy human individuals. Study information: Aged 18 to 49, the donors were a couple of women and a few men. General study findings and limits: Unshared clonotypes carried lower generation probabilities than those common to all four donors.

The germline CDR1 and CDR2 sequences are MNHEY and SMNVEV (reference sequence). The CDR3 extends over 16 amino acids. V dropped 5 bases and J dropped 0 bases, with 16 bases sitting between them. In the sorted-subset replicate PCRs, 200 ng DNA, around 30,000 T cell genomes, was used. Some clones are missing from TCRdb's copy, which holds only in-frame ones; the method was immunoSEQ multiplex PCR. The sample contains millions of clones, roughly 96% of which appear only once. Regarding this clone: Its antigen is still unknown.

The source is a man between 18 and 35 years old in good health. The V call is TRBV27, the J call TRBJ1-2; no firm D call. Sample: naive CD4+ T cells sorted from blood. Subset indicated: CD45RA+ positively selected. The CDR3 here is CASSALLGRANYGYTF. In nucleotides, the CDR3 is TGTGCCAGCAGTGCGTTATTAGGAAGAGCTAACTATGGCTACACCTTC.